This entry lists 22 T cell receptor beta chains sequenced from one sample in a study of T cells in Graves' hyperthyroidism and ophthalmopathy. TCR beta CDR3 region amplification was performed from RNA transcripts. Using the HTBI primer set, a first-round RT-PCR was run on the TCR CDR3. TCRdb recomputed calls from the multiplex PCR reads with MiXCR, one row per CDR3 protein. The table lists under 700,000 distinct CDR3 sequences, under 60% of them singletons, with roughly 8.2% in the top ten. Sequencing was carried out using peripheral blood or thyroid tissue (not recorded which). These receptors were obtained from a woman aged 18-29 years with Graves' hyperthyroidism.

This clonotype was observed at least ten times. This chain joins TRBV7-9 and TRBJ2-5; D remains unclear. Germline values: CDR1 SEHNR, CDR2 FQNEAQ (reference sequence). Trimming removed 1 base at V and 7 bases at J, with 13 bases between. The CDR3 contains 14 residues. CDR3 sequence: CASSLEGTPRTQYF. The CDR3, as DNA: TGTGCCAGCAGCTTAGAGGGCACCCCTCGGACCCAGTACTTC.

Turning to this clonotype: At one end, the junction sequence differs from germline, possibly due to a read error. The rearrangement joins TRBV20-1 to TRBJ2-5, with 8 bases that match TRBD2. Germline values: CDR1 DFQATT, CDR2 SNEGSKA (reference sequence). The CDR3 is 17 residues long. CDR3 loop: CSARDASAGVLQEAQYF. Here the CDR3 DNA reads TGCAGTGCTAGAGATGCTTCAGCGGGAGTATTACAAGAGGCCCAGTACTTC.

As to this clonotype: The junction and the germline gene differ at one end; a read error may be behind it. This chain uses TRBV29-1 with TRBJ2-1; either TRBD1 or TRBD2 may supply D (5 bases each). The germline V gene encodes CDR1 SQVTM and CDR2 ANQGSEA. There are 14 residues in the CDR3. The CDR3 DNA reads TGCGGCGTTGAGTGGGACGGAACCTACAATGAGCAGTTCTTC. Encoded protein: CGVEWDGTYNEQFF.

The chain couples TRBV7-9 to TRBJ2-7, with D maybe TRBD1 (7 bases). The V gene lost 5 bases and the J gene lost 5 bases, with 16 bases spanning the gap. Germline CDR1 reads SEHNR; CDR2 reads FQNEAQ (reference sequence). The CDR3 runs to 14 residues. CDR3 loop: CASSVASRGDEQYF. The CDR3 DNA reads as TGTGCCAGCAGCGTCGCGAGCAGGGGGGACGAGCAGTACTTC.

The sample holds many counts of this clonotype. This sequence joins TRBV10-3 and TRBJ1-6; D ambiguous. The CDR3 totals 14 residues. V lost 3 bases and J 0 bases, leaving 3 bases between the germline ends. CDR1 ENHRY and CDR2 SYGVKD come from the germline V gene. The CDR3 loop reads CAISDISYNSPLHF. The CDR3 DNA follows: TGTGCCATCAGTGATATCTCCTATAATTCACCCCTCCACTTT.

This clonotype was seen repeatedly, ten times or more. V gene TRBV20-1 combines with J gene TRBJ2-7; 8 positions agree with TRBD2. Losses at the gene ends were 5 bases for V and 9 bases for J; bases not matched to a gene: 3. The germline gives CDR1 DFQATT, CDR2 SNEGSKA (reference sequence). This CDR3 has 10 amino acids. The CDR3 region is CSAVAGGQYF. The CDR3 nucleotides are TGCAGTGCTGTCGCGGGGGGGCAGTACTTC.

The genes are TRBV15 and TRBJ1-2; D is possibly TRBD1 (5 bases). Germline-derived CDR1 and CDR2 are LNHNV and YYDKDF (reference sequence). V was pared by 4 bases and J by 5 bases, with 11 bases between. The CDR3 contains 13 residues. The CDR3, as DNA: TGTGCCACCAGCATGGGGACGGCGTATGGCTACACCTTC. Translation gives CATSMGTAYGYTF.

CDR3 coding DNA: TGCAGTGCTAGAGATCGGGGAACCCTCCCCAGCGGCAGCTCCTACGAGCAGTACTTC. Translated: CSARDRGTLPSGSSYEQYF. The J gene is TRBJ2-7, the V gene TRBV20-1, with TRBD2 as a possible D gene (5 bases). Trimming took off 0 bases at V and 0 bases at J, with 24 bases between the two ends. The V gene's germline CDR1 is DFQATT and CDR2 SNEGSKA (reference sequence). The CDR3 length is 19 residues.

V gene TRBV29-1 combines with J gene TRBJ2-7; TRBD1 matches at 10 bases. Trimming cost V 7 bases and J 1 base; bases outside gene matches: 4. Germline lookup yields CDR1 SQVTM and CDR2 ANQGSEA. This CDR3 is 13 amino acids long. CDR3 DNA: TGCAGCGGGACGGGACAGGGGTCCTACGAGCAGTACTTC. Its protein product is CSGTGQGSYEQYF.

This sequence joins TRBV5-1 and TRBJ1-5, with unresolved D. With 4 bases removed from V and 3 bases from J, the gap between germline ends came to 8 bases. Germline V CDR1 and CDR2: SGHRS, YFSETQ. The CDR3 runs to 13 residues. The CDR3 DNA follows: TGCGCCAGCAGCCAGAACCTCAATCAGCCCCAGCATTTT. Amino acids: CASSQNLNQPQHF.

A few counts support this clonotype. This chain connects TRBV29-1 to TRBJ2-2, with 8 bases aligning to TRBD1. Germline V lookup: CDR1 SQVTM, CDR2 ANQGSEA. The CDR3 covers 13 residues. The V segment lost 3 bases and the J segment 8 bases; nucleotides outside the gene matches: 5. This CDR3 is CSVERTGTGELFF. CDR3 sequence (DNA): TGCAGCGTTGAGCGGACAGGGACTGGGGAGCTGTTTTTT.

The genes are TRBV4-2 and TRBJ2-7, with D perhaps TRBD1 or TRBD2 (5 bases each). The CDR3 runs to 16 residues. Germline CDR1 and CDR2: LGHNA and YNFKEQ. Trimming stripped 0 bases from V and 2 bases from J, with 14 bases between. The CDR3 loop reads CASSQDRASSTYEQYF. For the CDR3, the DNA is TGTGCCAGCAGCCAAGACAGGGCTAGCAGCACCTACGAGCAGTACTTC.

V usage is TRBV7-2 and J usage is TRBJ2-2; unclear D gene. Germline V gene sequence: CDR1 SGHTA, CDR2 FQGNSA. The V and J ends lost 5 bases and 8 bases respectively, with 9 bases between them. There are 12 residues in the CDR3. CDR3 DNA: TGTGCCAGCAGCGCGGCGACAGGGGAGCTGTTTTTT. Amino acids: CASSAATGELFF.

This clonotype turned up a few times. This chain connects TRBV7-2 to TRBJ1-6; D call uncertain. Germline V gene lookup returns CDR1 SGHTA and CDR2 FQGNSA. The CDR3 is 16 residues long. Trimming cost V 5 bases and J 5 bases, with 16 bases left between them. Here the CDR3 reads CASSPGPALDNSPLHF. The DNA for the CDR3 is TGTGCCAGCAGCCCAGGACCAGCCCTCGATAATTCACCCCTCCACTTT.

This clonotype was detected only a few times. The chain links TRBV7-9 to TRBJ2-5, with 7 bases identical to TRBD2. Trimming took 3 bases from V and 5 from J; bases not matched to a gene: 9. The CDR3 extends over 15 amino acids. Germline-derived CDR1 and CDR2 are SEHNR and FQNEAQ (reference sequence). The DNA of the CDR3 is TGTGCCAGCAGCTTGGGATTCTGGGGAGGGGAGACCCAGTACTTC. This sequence encodes CASSLGFWGGETQYF.

With respect to this clonotype: A much larger clone lies a single base off, so this may be a read error. CDR3 bases: TGTGCCATCAGCTTACAGGGGAGGTCGTACTTC. Translated: CAISLQGRSYF. The chain couples TRBV10-3 to TRBJ2-7; D is perhaps TRBD1 (7 bases). Trimming shortened V by 6 bases and J by 12 bases, and 15 bases separated the two germline ends. CDR1 is ENHRY and CDR2 is SYGVKD in the germline V gene. This CDR3 is 11 amino acids long.

Of note for this clonotype: The CDR3 carries no conserved terminal phenylalanine or tryptophan, so it likely arises from a read error. CDR3 bases: TGCGCCAGCCACAGGGAGATCCAAGAGACCCAGTACCTC. Protein: CASHREIQETQYL. V gene TRBV5-1 combines with J gene TRBJ2-5; weak D call: TRBD1 (6 bases). CDR1 is SGHRS and CDR2 is YFSETQ in the germline V gene. This CDR3 is 13 amino acids long. V lost 7 bases, J lost 1 base, and 11 bases lay in between.

This clonotype was seen a few times. The chain uses TRBV25-1 and TRBJ1-2; D gene uncertain. The CDR3 extends over 15 amino acids. CDR1 and CDR2 (germline): MGHDK, SYGVNS. V lost 6 bases to trimming and J lost 5 bases, with 19 bases between them. CDR3 protein: CASSQAPRFDYGYTF. The CDR3 bases are TGTGCCAGCAGCCAAGCCCCCAGGTTCGATTATGGCTACACCTTC.

V gene TRBV20-1 combines with J gene TRBJ2-5; no definite D call. The J call is uncertain, as TRBJ2-7 better fits the DNA end. The CDR3 runs 11 residues. Looked up from germline, CDR1 is DFQATT and CDR2 is SNEGSKA (reference sequence). The CDR3 sequence is CSAWASYEQYF. The DNA of the CDR3 is TGCAGTGCGTGGGCTTCCTACGAGCAGTACTTC.

The genes are TRBV15 and TRBJ2-7, with 8 bases that match TRBD2. J gave up 2 bases and V 11 bases, and 5 bases lay outside the gene matches. Germline CDR1 reads LNHNV; CDR2 reads YYDKDF (reference sequence). The CDR3 runs to 12 residues. In nucleotides, the CDR3 is TGTGCCCCTGGAGCGGGAGCCTACGAGCAGTACTTC. Protein product: CAPGAGAYEQYF. Based on the CDR3 plus reference TRBV15 and TRBJ2-7, the full variable domain is DAMVIQNPRYQVTQFGKPVTLSCSQTLNHNVMYWYQQKSSQAPKLLFHYYDKDFNNEADTPDNFQSRRPNTSFCFLDIRSPGLGDTAMYLCAPGAGAYEQYFGPGTRLTVT.

This clonotype was observed many times. The chain has TRBV29-1 and TRBJ1-1, with no clear D. Trimming pared 0 bases from V and 4 bases from J, leaving 12 bases between. Germline V gives CDR1 SQVTM, CDR2 ANQGSEA. The CDR3 runs 14 residues. The CDR3 DNA is TGCAGCGTTGAAGATCGAGGGATAGGCACTGAAGCTTTCTTT. This sequence encodes CSVEDRGIGTEAFF.

The chain joins TRBV7-2 to TRBJ2-2, with TRBD1 identical over 7 bases. This CDR3 comprises 16 residues. J gave up 3 bases and V 6 bases, and 10 bases lay outside the gene matches. The germline V gene encodes CDR1 SGHTA and CDR2 FQGNSA. The CDR3 spells CASSKPPGQYTGELFF. The CDR3 DNA sequence: TGTGCCAGCAGTAAGCCCCCGGGACAGTACACCGGGGAGCTGTTTTTT.